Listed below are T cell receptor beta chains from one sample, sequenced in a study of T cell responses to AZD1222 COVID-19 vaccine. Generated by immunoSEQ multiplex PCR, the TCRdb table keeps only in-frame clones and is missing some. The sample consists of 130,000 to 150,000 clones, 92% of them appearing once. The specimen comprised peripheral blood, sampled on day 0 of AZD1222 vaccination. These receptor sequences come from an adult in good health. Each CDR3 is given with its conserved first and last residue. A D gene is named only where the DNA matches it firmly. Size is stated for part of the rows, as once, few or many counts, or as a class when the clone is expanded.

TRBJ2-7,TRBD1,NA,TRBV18,CASSPDRGEQYF,TGTGCCAGCTCACCGGACAGGGGCGAGCAGTACTTC
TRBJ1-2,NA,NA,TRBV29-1,CSVDKGYGYTF,TGCAGCGTTGATAAGGGGTATGGCTACACCTTC
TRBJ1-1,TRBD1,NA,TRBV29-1,CSVVGQANTEAFF,TGCAGCGTTGTCGGACAGGCGAACACTGAAGCTTTCTTT
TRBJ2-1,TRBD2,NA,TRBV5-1,CASSPTSSGSSYNEQFF,TGCGCCAGCAGCCCGACGTCTAGCGGGAGCTCCTACAATGAGCAGTTCTTC
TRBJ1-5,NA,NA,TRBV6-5,CASSGGGTNQPQHF,TGTGCCAGCAGCGGCGGAGGCACTAATCAGCCCCAGCATTTT
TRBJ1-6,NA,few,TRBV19,CASSIAFGYSYNSPLHF,TGTGCCAGTAGTATAGCTTTCGGATACTCCTATAATTCACCCCTCCACTTT
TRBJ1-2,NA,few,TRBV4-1,CASSHLMDQRLFGHGYTF,TGCGCCAGCAGCCACCTAATGGACCAAAGGTTGTTTGGCCATGGCTACACCTTC
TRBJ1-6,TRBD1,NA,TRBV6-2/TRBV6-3,CASSWGTALSRSPLHF,TGTGCCAGCAGTTGGGGGACAGCCCTGAGTCGGTCACCCCTCCACTTT
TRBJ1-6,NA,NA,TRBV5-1,CASSGEQPPLHF,TGCGCCAGCAGCGGGGAACAGCCACCCCTCCACTTT
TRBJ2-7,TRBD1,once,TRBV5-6,CASSRGQGQYEQYF,TGTGCCAGCAGCCGGGGACAGGGTCAGTACGAGCAGTACTTC
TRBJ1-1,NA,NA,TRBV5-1,CASSLGLGGLNTEAFF,TGCGCCAGCAGCTTGGGTTTAGGGGGGTTGAACACTGAAGCTTTCTTT
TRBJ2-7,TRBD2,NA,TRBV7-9,CASSPGLAGSYEQYF,TGTGCCAGCAGCCCCGGACTAGCGGGTTCCTACGAGCAGTACTTC
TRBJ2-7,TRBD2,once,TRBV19,CASSMGRTSGPPGYEQYF,TGTGCCAGTAGCATGGGGCGGACTAGCGGGCCTCCGGGCTACGAGCAGTACTTC
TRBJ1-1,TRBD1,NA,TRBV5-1,CASSLGRGLQLNTEAFF,TGCGCCAGCAGCTTGGGCAGGGGGCTTCAATTGAACACTGAAGCTTTCTTT
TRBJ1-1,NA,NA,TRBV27,CASSLAGRNTEAFF,TGTGCCAGCAGTTTGGCAGGGAGAAACACTGAAGCTTTCTTT
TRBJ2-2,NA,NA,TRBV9,CASSSPPGQFHNHRELFF,TGTGCCAGCAGCTCCCCCCCCGGGCAGTTCCACAACCACCGGGAGCTGTTTTTT
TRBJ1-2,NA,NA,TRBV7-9,CASSPGYGYTF,TGTGCCAGCAGCCCTGGTTATGGCTACACCTTC
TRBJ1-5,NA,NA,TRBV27,CASSAGRGNQPQHF,TGTGCCAGCAGTGCAGGGAGGGGAAATCAGCCCCAGCATTTT
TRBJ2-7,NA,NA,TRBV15,CATSRDLTNLRQQYF,TGTGCCACCAGCAGAGACCTGACCAACCTACGTCAGCAGTACTTC
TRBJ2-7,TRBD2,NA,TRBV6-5,CASRLWGRDEQYF,TGTGCCAGCAGACTTTGGGGGAGGGACGAGCAGTACTTC